The source of this T cell receptor beta chain is a study of blood T cell repertoires in COVID-19. Study-level information: The United States, Italy and Spain supplied acute and convalescent COVID-19 samples. Sources were T cells, B-cell-depleted T cells, or PBMCs; the material itself was cDNA or gDNA.

This CDR3 has 15 residues. Unmatched junction bases numbered 7, after V lost 0 bases and J lost 9 bases. Germline-derived CDR1 and CDR2 are MGHRA and YSYEKL. Original processing notes: The assay estimated nucleated cells by amplifying reference gene primers. Sequencing used immunoSEQ multiplex PCR; TCRdb keeps in-frame clones, though not all of them. V, J and clone size derive from that table, while D and trimming were established from the DNA sequence. Altogether about 180,000 clones are present, approximately 80% being singletons, with the ten largest covering about 1.6%. The specimen was peripheral blood. The receptor was isolated from a human donor in a cohort sampled during active COVID-19. The chain is built from TRBV4-1 and TRBJ2-1, with 8 bases lining up with TRBD2. CDR3 bases: TGCGCCAGCAGCCAAGAAGGGCTAGCGGGCAGTGAGCAGTTCTTC. Protein product: CASSQEGLAGSEQFF.